This T cell receptor beta chain was observed in a study of blood T cell repertoires in COVID-19. Study context: The United States, Italy and Spain provided the acute and convalescent COVID-19 samples.

Contact with a PCR-confirmed or clinician-diagnosed COVID-19 case occurred within 2 weeks of entry. This CDR3 comprises 17 residues. Germline V lookup: CDR1 LNHDA, CDR2 SQIVND (reference sequence). J gave up 0 bases and V 3 bases, and 7 bases lay outside the gene matches. Here immunoSEQ multiplex PCR was the method, and the copy in TCRdb shows in-frame clones only, minus some. The sample has about 150,000 clones; 75% to 90% are singletons. The clonotype was recovered from a woman in her thirties or forties who had been exposed to COVID-19. V usage is TRBV19 and J usage is TRBJ1-4; TRBD1 matches at 7 bases. The material sequenced was PBMCs or T cells enriched from blood (not recorded which). The CDR3, as DNA: TGTGCCAGTAGTATCCGCCGGAGGGGGCCAACTAATGAAAAACTGTTTTTT. This codes for CASSIRRRGPTNEKLFF.